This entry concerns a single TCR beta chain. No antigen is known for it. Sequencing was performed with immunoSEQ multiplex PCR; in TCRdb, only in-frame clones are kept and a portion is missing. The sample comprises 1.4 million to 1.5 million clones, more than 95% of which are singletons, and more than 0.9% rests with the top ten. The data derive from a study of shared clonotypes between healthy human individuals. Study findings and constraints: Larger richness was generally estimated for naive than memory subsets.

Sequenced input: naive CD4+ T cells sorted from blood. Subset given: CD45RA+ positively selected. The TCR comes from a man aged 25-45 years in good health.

Written as DNA, the CDR3 is TGTGCCAGCAGTTCGCCACCGGGACAGGGCTCTAGGGAGCAGTACTTC. Its protein product is CASSSPPGQGSREQYF. This chain connects TRBV28 to TRBJ2-7, with 9 bases lining up with TRBD1. The V segment lost 4 bases and the J segment 7 bases; nucleotides outside the gene matches: 14. This CDR3 contains 16 residues. In germline, CDR1 is MDHEN, CDR2 SYDVKM.